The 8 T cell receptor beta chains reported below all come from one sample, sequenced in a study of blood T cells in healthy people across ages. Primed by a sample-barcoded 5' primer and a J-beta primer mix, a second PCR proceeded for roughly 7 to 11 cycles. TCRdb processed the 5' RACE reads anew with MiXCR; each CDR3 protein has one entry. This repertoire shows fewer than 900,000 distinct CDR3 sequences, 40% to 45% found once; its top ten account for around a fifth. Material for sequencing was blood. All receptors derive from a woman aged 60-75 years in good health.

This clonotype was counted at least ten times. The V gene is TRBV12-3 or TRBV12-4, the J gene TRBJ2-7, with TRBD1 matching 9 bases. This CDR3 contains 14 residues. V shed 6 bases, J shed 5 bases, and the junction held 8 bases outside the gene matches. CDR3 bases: TGTGCCAGCAGCGCTAGGGACAGGGAGGACGAGCAGTACTTC. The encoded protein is CASSARDREDEQYF.

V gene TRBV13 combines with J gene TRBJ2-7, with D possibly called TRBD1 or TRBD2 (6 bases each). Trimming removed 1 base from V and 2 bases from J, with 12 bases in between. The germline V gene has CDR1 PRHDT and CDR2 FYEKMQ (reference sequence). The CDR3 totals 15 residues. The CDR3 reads CASSLEGGLPYEQYF. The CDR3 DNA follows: TGTGCCAGCAGCTTAGAGGGGGGTTTACCCTACGAGCAGTACTTC.

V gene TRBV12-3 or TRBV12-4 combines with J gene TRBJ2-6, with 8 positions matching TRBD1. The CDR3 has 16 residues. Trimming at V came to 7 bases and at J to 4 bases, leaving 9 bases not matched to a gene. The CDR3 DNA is TGTGCCAGCAATGGACAGGGAGTTTCGGGGGCCAACGTCCTGACTTTC. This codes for CASNGQGVSGANVLTF.

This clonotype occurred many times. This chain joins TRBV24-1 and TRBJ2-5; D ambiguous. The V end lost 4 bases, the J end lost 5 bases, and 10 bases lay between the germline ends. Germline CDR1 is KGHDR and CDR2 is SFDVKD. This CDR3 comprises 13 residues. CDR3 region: CATSDQPFETQYF. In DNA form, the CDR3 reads TGTGCCACCAGTGACCAGCCGTTCGAGACCCAGTACTTC.

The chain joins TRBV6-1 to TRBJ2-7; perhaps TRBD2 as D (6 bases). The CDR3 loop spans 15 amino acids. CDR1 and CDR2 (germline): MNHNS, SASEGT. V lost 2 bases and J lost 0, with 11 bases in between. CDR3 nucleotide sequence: TGTGCCAGCAGTGAATACGCGGGGAGCTCCTACGAGCAGTACTTC. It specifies CASSEYAGSSYEQYF.

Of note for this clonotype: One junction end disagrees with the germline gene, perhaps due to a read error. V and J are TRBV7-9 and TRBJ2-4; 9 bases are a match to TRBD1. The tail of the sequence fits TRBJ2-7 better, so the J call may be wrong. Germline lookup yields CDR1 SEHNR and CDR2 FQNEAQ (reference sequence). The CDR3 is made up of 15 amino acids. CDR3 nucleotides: TGCGCCAGCAGCTTGCCGGGGACAGGGCTCCACGAGCAGTACTTC. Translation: CASSLPGTGLHEQYF.

Written as DNA, the CDR3 is TGTGCCAGCAGCTCCCCGCGCCACAACATTCAGTACTTC. Protein product: CASSSPRHNIQYF. The chain has TRBV5-5 and TRBJ2-7; D is undetermined. The J call is doubtful: the DNA matches TRBJ2-4 better. This CDR3 is 13 amino acids long. CDR1 is SGHKS and CDR2 is YYEKEE in the germline V gene (reference sequence).

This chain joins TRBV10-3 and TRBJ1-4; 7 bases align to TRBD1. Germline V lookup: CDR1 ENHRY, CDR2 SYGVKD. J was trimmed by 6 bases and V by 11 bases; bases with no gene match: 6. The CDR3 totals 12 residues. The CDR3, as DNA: TGTGCCGCGGGTCAGGGGGATGAAAAACTGTTTTTT. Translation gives CAAGQGDEKLFF.